Below, 15 T cell receptor beta chains from the same sample are listed, as sequenced in a study of monozygotic twins with inflammatory bowel disease (dated by TCRdb to the late 2010s). The library was prepared using 5' RACE. TCRdb names Illumina HiSeq 2500 as the instrument used. The reads were reprocessed in TCRdb, with one entry per CDR3 protein sequence and no accompanying DNA. This sample's listing comprises approximately 200,000 distinct CDR3 sequences. The top ten clones comprise 1.6% of the sample. Sequencing was performed on blood. The receptors were sampled from a human donor with ulcerative colitis or Crohn's disease, or a healthy co-twin of an affected twin (not recorded which).

V and J are TRBV3-1 and TRBJ2-5; TCRdb lists TRBD2, though no DNA is available to test this call. CDR1 LGHDT and CDR2 YNNKEL come from the germline V gene (reference sequence). The CDR3 length is 18 residues. The CDR3 region is CASSALTSGGARSETQYF.

The V gene is TRBV18, the J gene TRBJ1-5. This CDR3 region has 17 residues. CDR1 and CDR2 (germline): KGHSH, LQKENI. CDR3 sequence reads: CASSPRGGGDGNQPQHF.

The V gene is TRBV25-1, the J gene TRBJ2-1; TCRdb indicates TRBD2, and absent DNA this call remains unverified. Germline V CDR1 and CDR2: MGHDK, SYGVNS. The CDR3 has 16 amino acids. CDR3 sequence: CASSEFGRGGYNEQFF.

V usage is TRBV12-3 or TRBV12-4 and J usage is TRBJ1-4. The CDR3 runs 15 residues. CDR3 residues: CASSFRAEDSEKLFF.

The chain's CDR3 is CASSYSGGTGETQYF. The chain employs TRBV6-5 and TRBJ2-5; TCRdb picks TRBD1, but there is no DNA to check that call. Germline V gives CDR1 MNHEY, CDR2 SVGAGI. The CDR3 has 15 residues.

V gene TRBV29-1 combines with J gene TRBJ2-3; TCRdb indicates TRBD1, and absent DNA this call remains unverified. From germline, CDR1 is SQVTM and CDR2 ANQGSEA. This CDR3 spans 13 amino acids. This CDR3 reads CSVETGGTDTQYF.

The rearrangement links TRBV5-1 to TRBJ2-2; as DNA is missing, the TRBD1 call by TCRdb cannot be tested. The CDR3 contains 17 residues. Germline V CDR1 and CDR2: SGHRS, YFSETQ. CDR3 amino acids: CASSYFKGAVNTGELFF.

V gene TRBV6-1 combines with J gene TRBJ1-5; TCRdb calls TRBD1, which cannot be checked without DNA. Germline values: CDR1 MNHNS, CDR2 SASEGT. This CDR3 comprises 15 residues. CDR3 in amino acids: CASSALTGSNQPQHF.

The V and J genes are TRBV4-1 and TRBJ1-5; the TCRdb call, TRBD1, lacks DNA for checking. The germline gives CDR1 MGHRA, CDR2 YSYEKL. This CDR3 region has 15 residues. The CDR3 here is CASSQERAPTQPQHF.

The chain combines TRBV5-1 with TRBJ1-2; TCRdb indicates TRBD1, and absent DNA this call remains unverified. Germline CDR1 is SGHRS and CDR2 is YFSETQ. CDR3 length equals 14 residues. The CDR3 region is CASSWGTETGGYTF.

The chain combines TRBV28 with TRBJ2-1; TCRdb selects TRBD1, and the lack of DNA leaves this call unchecked. From germline, CDR1 is MDHEN and CDR2 SYDVKM. This CDR3 comprises 15 residues. CDR3 protein: CASTPQGLSYNEQFF.

The CDR3 sequence: CASTSYRTNYGYTF. The V and J genes are TRBV12-3 or TRBV12-4 and TRBJ1-2. This CDR3 has 14 amino acids.

The genes are TRBV3-1 and TRBJ1-1; TCRdb reports TRBD1, a call that lacks DNA to check it against. This CDR3 region has 16 residues. CDR1 and CDR2 (germline): LGHDT, YNNKEL (reference sequence). CDR3 in amino acids: CASSSWETGEDTEAFF.

The chain combines TRBV20-1 with TRBJ2-3; the D call of TRBD1 rests on TCRdb alone, since no DNA is present to check it. The CDR3 loop spans 14 amino acids. Germline CDR1 is DFQATT and CDR2 is SNEGSKA (reference sequence). The CDR3 loop reads CSARYGGVTDTQYF.

The chain employs TRBV15 and TRBJ1-6. From germline, CDR1 is LNHNV and CDR2 YYDKDF (reference sequence). This CDR3 region has 15 residues. CDR3: CATSSDWGYNSPLHF.